The source of this T cell receptor (beta chain) is a study of blood T cell repertoires in COVID-19. Study in general: There were acute and convalescent COVID-19 samples, and they came from the United States, Italy and Spain. T cells, B-cell-depleted T cells, or PBMCs supplied cDNA or gDNA.

This clone has a single count. The same CDR3 also results from other DNA sequences found in this sample. The CDR3 has 15 amino acids. In the original processing: Using reference gene primer amplification, nucleated cell counts were estimated. Data came from immunoSEQ multiplex PCR; TCRdb stores just in-frame clones and leaves some out. For V, J and clone size, that table is used; D and trimming come from the DNA. The table includes approximately 100,000 clones, more than 75% detected once. The rearrangement joins TRBV21-1 to TRBJ1-5. TRBV21-1 is a known pseudogene. Sequenced sample: peripheral blood. The sequence was obtained from a human donor in a cohort sampled during active COVID-19. CDR3 residues: CASSKGGGSNQPQHF. Here the CDR3 DNA reads TGTGCCAGCAGCAAAGGAGGCGGTAGCAATCAGCCCCAGCATTTT.